This TCR beta chain stems from a study of cytomegalovirus exposure and HLA in healthy donors. The PCR used 60 Vbeta and 13 Jbeta primers. Only in-frame clones appear in the TCRdb table, and some are missing; sequencing was by immunoSEQ multiplex PCR. In total, the table holds roughly 190,000 clones. Germline-derived CDR1 and CDR2 are MNHEY and SMNVEV (reference sequence). This CDR3 contains 14 residues. The ends were cut back, 6 bases at V and 7 bases at J, with 16 bases in the middle. Source material: PBMCs. This rearrangement joins TRBV27 to TRBJ1-5; maybe TRBD1 (5 bases). This TCR was recovered from a man younger than 40 in good health and CMV-seronegative. In DNA form, the CDR3 reads TGTGCCAGCAGCCCAGGACAATATGACCAGCCCCAGCATTTT. The encoded protein is CASSPGQYDQPQHF.